What follows are 20 T cell receptor beta chains derived from one specimen sequenced in a study of T-cell reconstitution after alpha-beta-depleted transplantation in children. Unique molecular identifiers were used in preparing the TCRbeta library. MiXCR, run by TCRdb on the PCR reads, gives a single entry per CDR3 protein. In the table there are 610,000 or so distinct CDR3 sequences, over 20% of which are singletons. This sample comprised PBMCs, obtained before TCRalphabeta/CD19-depleted stem cell transplant. These receptors came from a boy in the first two years of life with Wiskott-Aldrich syndrome, due to receive a stem cell transplant.

Only a few counts were recorded for this clonotype. For the CDR3, the DNA is TGTGCCAGCAGAGGCCAGGTCCCGGGACAGGGGTCCGAGCAGTACTTC. Its translation: CASRGQVPGQGSEQYF. The rearrangement joins TRBV28 to TRBJ2-7; 10 bases agree with TRBD1. The CDR3 loop spans 16 amino acids. Trimming cost V 6 bases and J 6 bases; bases outside gene matches: 14. From germline, CDR1 is MDHEN and CDR2 SYDVKM. Combining the CDR3 with reference TRBV28 and TRBJ2-7 gives the whole variable domain DVKVTQSSRYLVKRTGEKVFLECVQDMDHENMFWYRQDPGLGLRLIYFSYDVKMKEKGDIPEGYSVSREKKERFSLILESASTNQTSMYLCASRGQVPGQGSEQYFGPGTRLTVT.

The V call is TRBV5-1, the J call TRBJ2-3; 7 positions match TRBD2. CDR3 size: 15 residues. V gave up 2 bases and J gave up 8 bases; unmatched junction bases: 11. The germline V gene encodes CDR1 SGHRS and CDR2 YFSETQ. Here the CDR3 DNA reads TGCGCCAGCAGCTTCGGCGGGAGCGGTATTCCTACGCAGTATTTT. The encoded protein is CASSFGGSGIPTQYF.

The chain employs TRBV27 and TRBJ2-7; a weak D match, TRBD1 (6 bases). Trimming left V 3 bases short and J 4 bases short, with 16 bases between. Looked up from germline, CDR1 is MNHEY and CDR2 is SMNVEV (reference sequence). The CDR3 is made up of 15 amino acids. Here the CDR3 DNA reads TGTGCCAGCAGTTTCACCGGGACAAGTGGTTACGAGCAGTACTTC. Protein: CASSFTGTSGYEQYF.

This clonotype was counted a few times. V and J are TRBV29-1 and TRBJ2-1; 9 nucleotides match TRBD2. The germline V gene encodes CDR1 SQVTM and CDR2 ANQGSEA. The CDR3 totals 14 residues. V shed 3 bases, J shed 3 bases, and the junction held 3 bases outside the gene matches. The CDR3 DNA sequence: TGCAGCGTTGACTCTAGCGGGAACTACAATGAGCAGTTCTTC. Translating it yields CSVDSSGNYNEQFF.

The rearrangement joins TRBV7-6 to TRBJ2-7; D gene uncertain. Trimming took off 0 bases at V and 2 bases at J, with 11 bases between the two ends. Per the germline V gene, CDR1 is SGHVS and CDR2 is FNYEAQ. The CDR3 extends over 15 amino acids. CDR3 DNA sequence: TGTGCCAGCAGCTTAGCGCGAACATATCCCTACGAGCAGTACTTC. It is translated as CASSLARTYPYEQYF.

The V and J genes are TRBV5-1 and TRBJ1-3; D possibly corresponds to TRBD1 (5 bases). V was shortened by 2 bases and J by 2 bases, with 14 bases between the two germline ends. The germline V gene has CDR1 SGHRS and CDR2 YFSETQ. CDR3 length equals 16 residues. The CDR3 DNA reads TGCGCCAGCAGCTTACCGGGACCGCCGACTGGAAACACCATATATTTT. Translation gives CASSLPGPPTGNTIYF.

V gene TRBV15 combines with J gene TRBJ2-7, with 7 nucleotides matching TRBD1. This CDR3 is built from 14 residues. After removal of 0 bases from V and 2 bases from J, the junction contained 1 base not matched to a gene. CDR1 is LNHNV, CDR2 YYDKDF, per germline (reference sequence). CDR3 nucleotide sequence: TGTGCCACCAGCAGAGATCAGGGGGCCTACGAGCAGTACTTC. Its translation: CATSRDQGAYEQYF.

In DNA, the CDR3 is TGCGCCAGCAGCTTGAGGCAGGCAGGATTGAATGAGCAGTTCTTC. Translation gives CASSLRQAGLNEQFF. The chain is built from TRBV5-1 and TRBJ2-1; D gene unclear. The CDR3 contains 15 residues. Looked up from germline, CDR1 is SGHRS and CDR2 is YFSETQ. Trimming removed 1 base from V and 7 bases from J, with 15 bases in between.

V gene TRBV12-3 or TRBV12-4 combines with J gene TRBJ2-7, with D perhaps matching TRBD1 (5 bases). This CDR3 has 12 residues. The germline V and J ends were trimmed by 7 bases and 7 bases, with 14 bases remaining between them. This CDR3 is CASKGRVGEQYF. CDR3 nucleotide sequence: TGTGCCAGCAAGGGCAGGGTGGGGGAGCAGTACTTC.

This clonotype was counted a few times. The rearrangement uses TRBV7-9 and TRBJ2-5, with TRBD2 matching over 7 bases. The ends lost 7 bases at V and 1 base at J; junction bases unmatched: 6. This CDR3 is built from 14 residues. Germline V gene data show CDR1 as SEHNR and CDR2 as FQNEAQ (reference sequence). CDR3 coding DNA: TGTGCCAGCAAATTAAGCGGGGCCCAAGAGACCCAGTACTTC. This gives the protein CASKLSGAQETQYF.

This clonotype was detected only a few times. The genes are TRBV5-1 and TRBJ2-5; 7 bases match TRBD1. The CDR3 runs to 16 residues. Losses at the gene ends were 3 bases for V and 0 bases for J; bases not matched to a gene: 8. Germline V CDR1 and CDR2: SGHRS, YFSETQ. The CDR3 DNA sequence: TGCGCCAGCAGCTCCCCTCCGGGACAGAACCAAGAGACCCAGTACTTC. Translation: CASSSPPGQNQETQYF. The whole variable domain, remainder taken from reference TRBV5-1 and TRBJ2-5, is KAGVTQTPRYLIKTRGQQVTLSCSPISGHRSVSWYQQTPGQGLQFLFEYFSETQRNKGNFPGRFSGRQFSNSRSEMNVSTLELGDSALYLCASSSPPGQNQETQYFGPGTRLLVL.

The CDR3 spells CAISVGEITETQYF. DNA for the CDR3: TGTGCCATCAGTGTTGGGGAAATCACGGAGACCCAGTACTTC. The rearrangement joins TRBV10-3 to TRBJ2-5; D is uncertain. Trimming took 4 bases from V and 5 from J, leaving 14 bases between them. This CDR3 comprises 14 residues. CDR1 and CDR2 from the germline V gene are ENHRY and SYGVKD.

The chain employs TRBV29-1 and TRBJ1-1; TRBD1 aligns across 8 bases. CDR1 and CDR2 from the germline V gene are SQVTM and ANQGSEA. Trimming removed 4 bases from V and 4 bases from J; junction bases left unmatched: 5. The CDR3 consists of 13 residues. CDR3 nucleotide sequence: TGCAGCGTTGTTGTTGGACAGGGCACTGAAGCTTTCTTT. Protein product: CSVVVGQGTEAFF.

There are a few counts of this clonotype. Here the CDR3 reads CASSQLRGSYEQYF. The CDR3 nucleotides are TGTGCCAGCAGCCAACTGCGGGGCTCCTACGAGCAGTACTTC. This chain joins TRBV3-1 and TRBJ2-7, with D perhaps matching TRBD2 (6 bases). Trimming pared 2 bases from V and 0 bases from J, leaving 8 bases between. The CDR3 covers 14 residues. Germline values: CDR1 LGHDT, CDR2 YNNKEL (reference sequence).

The chain combines TRBV30 with TRBJ1-5; D gene uncertain. The germline V gene encodes CDR1 GTSNPN and CDR2 SVGIG (reference sequence). The CDR3 contains 13 residues. Trimming pared 1 base from V and 3 bases from J, leaving 7 bases between. DNA of the CDR3: TGTGCCTGGAGTGACCAGTCCAATCAGCCCCAGCATTTT. Translation: CAWSDQSNQPQHF.

This clonotype occurred once. J is TRBJ2-2 and V is TRBV5-5, with a possible D match to TRBD1 (5 bases). V was pared by 6 bases and J by 1 base, with 10 bases between. Germline V gene sequence: CDR1 SGHKS, CDR2 YYEKEE (reference sequence). This CDR3 is 14 amino acids long. The CDR3 loop reads CASMAQGNTGELFF. CDR3 nucleotide sequence: TGTGCCAGCATGGCTCAGGGGAACACCGGGGAGCTGTTTTTT.

The sample holds a few counts of this clonotype. The chain combines TRBV5-1 with TRBJ2-1, with D unclear. Trimming took 5 bases from V and 0 from J, leaving 9 bases between them. CDR1 is SGHRS and CDR2 is YFSETQ in the germline V gene. The CDR3 sequence is 14 residues long. DNA for the CDR3: TGCGCCAGCAGTGTCCCGAGCTCCTACAATGAGCAGTTCTTC. This translates into CASSVPSSYNEQFF.

This clonotype occurred a few times. The chain carries TRBV11-1 and TRBJ2-7; TRBD1 might be the D (6 bases). V lost 2 bases, J lost 5 bases, and 16 bases lay in between. CDR3 length equals 15 residues. Germline V lookup: CDR1 SGHAT, CDR2 FQDESV (reference sequence). The CDR3 nucleotides are TGTGCCAGCAGCTTACTGGCAGGGGATCTACACGAGCAGTACTTC. This translates into CASSLLAGDLHEQYF.

This clonotype was detected a few times. V gene TRBV7-3 combines with J gene TRBJ2-3; D is uncertain. V lost 2 bases to trimming and J lost 0 bases, with 9 bases between them. Germline V gene data show CDR1 as SGHTA and CDR2 as FQGTGA. The CDR3 is made up of 15 amino acids. DNA for the CDR3: TGTGCCAGCAGCTTACTCGGAGCTAGCACAGATACGCAGTATTTT. This encodes CASSLLGASTDTQYF.

The V call is TRBV11-2, the J call TRBJ2-7; 11 bases are a match to TRBD1. Germline V lookup: CDR1 SGHAT, CDR2 FQNNGV. Trimming at V came to 5 bases and at J to 5 bases, leaving 2 bases not matched to a gene. This CDR3 is built from 13 residues. Here the CDR3 DNA reads TGTGCCAGCAGCCGGACAGGGGGCCACGAGCAGTACTTC. Translating it yields CASSRTGGHEQYF.